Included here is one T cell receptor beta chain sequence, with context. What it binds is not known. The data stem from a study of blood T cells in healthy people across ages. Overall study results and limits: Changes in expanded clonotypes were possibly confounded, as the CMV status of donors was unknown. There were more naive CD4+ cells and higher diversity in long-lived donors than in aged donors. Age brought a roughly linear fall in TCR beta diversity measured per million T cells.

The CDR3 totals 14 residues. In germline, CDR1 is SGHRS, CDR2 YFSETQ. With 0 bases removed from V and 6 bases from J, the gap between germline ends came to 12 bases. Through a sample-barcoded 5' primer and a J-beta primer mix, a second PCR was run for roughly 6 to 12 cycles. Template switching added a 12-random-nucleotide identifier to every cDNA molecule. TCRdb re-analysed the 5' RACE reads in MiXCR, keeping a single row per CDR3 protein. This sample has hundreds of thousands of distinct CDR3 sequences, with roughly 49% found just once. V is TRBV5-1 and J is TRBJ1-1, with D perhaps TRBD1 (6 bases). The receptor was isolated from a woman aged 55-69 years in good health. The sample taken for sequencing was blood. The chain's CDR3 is CASSLATTGAEAFF. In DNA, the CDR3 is TGCGCCAGCAGCTTGGCCACGACAGGTGCTGAAGCTTTCTTT.